The 22 T cell receptor beta chains presented below share a single source sample, sequenced in a study of identical twins. TCRdb itself ran the 5' RACE reads through MiXCR, one entry per CDR3 protein. The repertoire has a few hundred thousand distinct CDR3 sequences, about 9% of them found once; the top ten carry under 10%. Source material: naive T cells sorted from blood. The source is a woman between 45 and 65 years old in good health.

This rearrangement joins TRBV15 to TRBJ2-1; 8 positions match TRBD2. The germline V gene has CDR1 LNHNV and CDR2 YYDKDF (reference sequence). V dropped 1 base and J dropped 9; count of bases not matched to a gene: 14. This CDR3 comprises 17 residues. In DNA form, the CDR3 reads TGTGCCACCAGCAGAGGGGGTCCGGGAGGGTTGGCTCGTGAGCAGTTCTTC. Its protein is CATSRGGPGGLAREQFF. The complete variable domain, with remaining parts taken from reference TRBV15 and TRBJ2-1, reads DAMVIQNPRYQVTQFGKPVTLSCSQTLNHNVMYWYQQKSSQAPKLLFHYYDKDFNNEADTPDNFQSRRPNTSFCFLDIRSPGLGDTAMYLCATSRGGPGGLAREQFFGPGTRLTVL.

The chain combines TRBV29-1 with TRBJ2-7; TRBD2 aligns across 10 bases. V was pared by 6 bases and J by 4 bases, with 15 bases of the junction left unmatched. The germline V gene has CDR1 SQVTM and CDR2 ANQGSEA. The CDR3 totals 16 residues. DNA of the CDR3: TGCAGCGTCGCCCGGACTAGCGGAGGAGCGGCTTACGAGCAGTACTTC. It yields the protein CSVARTSGGAAYEQYF.

The J gene is TRBJ2-1, the V gene TRBV7-2; D is ambiguous. This CDR3 is built from 16 residues. V was trimmed by 5 bases and J by 6 bases, leaving 20 bases between them. The germline gives CDR1 SGHTA, CDR2 FQGNSA. The CDR3 coding sequence is TGTGCCAGCAGCCAAGTGGGGTGGCATGTAGGCAATGAGCAGTTCTTC. Translating gives CASSQVGWHVGNEQFF.

This clonotype has at least ten counts. The chain combines TRBV20-1 with TRBJ2-1, with TRBD2 matching over 8 bases. Germline CDR1 DFQATT, CDR2 SNEGSKA (reference sequence). The V segment lost 2 bases and the J segment 5 bases; nucleotides outside the gene matches: 5. The CDR3 has 14 amino acids. The CDR3 nucleotides are TGCAGTGCTAGACTCGCGGGAGGACACAATGAGCAGTTCTTC. It is translated as CSARLAGGHNEQFF.

Ten or more counts support this clonotype. This chain links TRBV9 with TRBJ1-1, with D possibly TRBD1 on 5 matching bases. Germline assignment: CDR1 SGDLS and CDR2 YYNGEE. Deletions cut 2 bases from V and 4 bases from J, with 18 bases between. CDR3 size: 16 residues. CDR3 region: CASSVSPGMGGTEAFF. Written as DNA, the CDR3 is TGTGCCAGCAGCGTTTCCCCGGGGATGGGGGGCACTGAAGCTTTCTTT.

This clonotype was counted only a few times. The chain recombines TRBV10-3 with TRBJ2-7, with 14 positions matching TRBD2. The V and J ends lost 10 bases and 5 bases, in that order; junction bases with no gene match: 7. Germline V gene sequence: CDR1 ENHRY, CDR2 SYGVKD. The CDR3 extends over 14 amino acids. The CDR3 DNA reads as TGTGCCACGACGGGACTAGCGGGAGACAACGAGCAGTACGTC. Protein sequence: CATTGLAGDNEQYV.

V and J are TRBV10-3 and TRBJ2-1, with D possibly being TRBD1 (6 bases). The V end lost 5 bases, the J end lost 6 bases, and 8 bases lay between the germline ends. Per germline, CDR1 ENHRY and CDR2 SYGVKD. The CDR3 covers 12 residues. In nucleotides, the CDR3 is TGTGCCATCAGTTTAGGGGGCAATGAGCAGTTCTTC. Residues: CAISLGGNEQFF.

The chain is built from TRBV7-9 and TRBJ2-7, with 7 positions matching TRBD1. The germline V gene has CDR1 SEHNR and CDR2 FQNEAQ (reference sequence). CDR3 length: 17 residues. After removal of 0 bases from V and 2 bases from J, the junction contained 10 bases not matched to a gene. This CDR3 is CASSLAGRQGIAYEQYF. The DNA for the CDR3 is TGTGCCAGCAGCTTAGCTGGGCGACAGGGTATTGCCTACGAGCAGTACTTC.

This clonotype was recorded a few times. J is TRBJ2-3 and V is TRBV12-3 or TRBV12-4, with D possibly matching TRBD2 (6 bases). V was clipped by 2 bases and J by 3 bases, with 12 bases between them. This CDR3 has 15 amino acids. The CDR3 is CASSLSGEATDTQYF. In DNA, the CDR3 is TGTGCCAGCAGTTTATCGGGAGAGGCGACAGATACGCAGTATTTT.

In its sample, this clonotype was seen a few times. V and J are TRBV6-6 and TRBJ1-1; 7 nucleotides agree with TRBD1. V lost 7 bases and J lost 1; bases outside the gene matches: 6. Germline lookup yields CDR1 MNHNY and CDR2 SVGAGI (reference sequence). The CDR3 sequence is 14 residues long. The CDR3 DNA is TGTGCCAGCACCGGCGCAGGGGGGAACACTGAAGCTTTCTTT. Translation: CASTGAGGNTEAFF.

This clonotype was found many times. The rearrangement joins TRBV7-9 to TRBJ1-4, with D perhaps TRBD1 (5 bases). V shed 4 bases and J shed 6 bases, with 12 bases lying between them. Germline lookup yields CDR1 SEHNR and CDR2 FQNEAQ (reference sequence). The CDR3 loop spans 14 amino acids. CDR3 region: CASSSQGIDEKLFF. Here the CDR3 DNA reads TGTGCCAGCAGCTCTCAGGGTATTGATGAAAAACTGTTTTTT.

This clonotype has more than one count but fewer than ten. The chain employs TRBV6-1 and TRBJ2-7; a weak D match, TRBD1 (6 bases). V was trimmed by 6 bases and J by 3 bases, leaving 27 bases between them. The CDR3 runs 18 residues. CDR1 MNHNS and CDR2 SASEGT come from the germline V gene. The CDR3 region is CASRASGHLPAASYEQYF. In DNA form, the CDR3 reads TGTGCCAGCAGGGCATCGGGACACCTACCAGCGGCCAGCTACGAGCAGTACTTC.

The rearrangement uses TRBV28 and TRBJ2-1; D is undetermined. There are 13 residues in the CDR3. CDR1 and CDR2 (germline): MDHEN, SYDVKM. Between the trimmed V and J ends, which lost 6 bases and 0 bases, there was a span of 6 bases. The CDR3 DNA follows: TGTGCCAGCAGCTCCATCTCCTACAATGAGCAGTTCTTC. This encodes CASSSISYNEQFF.

This clonotype was observed many times. The junction does not match germline at one end; this may be a read error. This chain joins TRBV12-3 or TRBV12-4 and TRBJ2-5, with D perhaps being TRBD1 or TRBD2 (5 bases each). The CDR3 totals 11 residues. Here the CDR3 DNA reads TGTGCCAGCAGTTTAAGGGACCGCCCCAACTTC. This gives the protein CASSLRDRPNF.

The chain has TRBV12-3 or TRBV12-4 and TRBJ2-1, with no clear D. The CDR3 spans 15 residues. The V end lost 6 bases, the J end lost 6 bases, and 18 bases lay between the germline ends. The CDR3, as DNA: TGTGCCAGCAGCCCCCTCGGCCCGCGGTTCAATGAGCAGTTCTTC. Protein: CASSPLGPRFNEQFF.

The chain combines TRBV5-1 with TRBJ2-1; the D gene is possibly TRBD1 (6 bases). Per germline, CDR1 SGHRS and CDR2 YFSETQ. This CDR3 is 18 amino acids long. V dropped 0 bases and J dropped 8 bases, with 24 bases sitting between them. CDR3 in amino acids: CASSLAGRNLVGGDEQFF. Here the CDR3 DNA reads TGCGCCAGCAGCTTGGCGGGGCGGAACCTTGTTGGGGGCGATGAGCAGTTCTTC.

J is TRBJ2-3 and V is TRBV11-2; D may be TRBD2 (5 bases). The V gene's germline CDR1 is SGHAT and CDR2 FQNNGV. Trimming stripped 2 bases from V and 1 base from J, with 10 bases between. This CDR3 has 15 amino acids. CDR3 amino acids: CASSLTGSGTDTQYF. The CDR3 coding sequence is TGTGCCAGCAGCTTAACGGGGTCGGGCACAGATACGCAGTATTTT.

This clonotype was seen only a few times. The chain recombines TRBV24-1 with TRBJ1-3; no clear D. Between the trimmed V and J ends, which lost 7 bases and 0 bases, there was a span of 3 bases. Germline V gene data show CDR1 as KGHDR and CDR2 as SFDVKD. The CDR3 runs 12 residues. CDR3 bases: TGTGCCACCAGCAACTCTGGAAACACCATATATTTT. Translating gives CATSNSGNTIYF.

Many counts were recorded for this clonotype. The V call is TRBV11-3, the J call TRBJ2-7, with D uncertain. CDR1 and CDR2 from the germline V gene are SGHNT and YENEEA. The CDR3 contains 12 residues. With 2 bases removed from V and 4 bases from J, the gap between germline ends came to 6 bases. The CDR3 loop reads CASSLNQYEQYV. Written as DNA, the CDR3 is TGTGCCAGCAGCTTAAATCAATACGAGCAGTACGTC.

The table lists this clonotype with many counts. The rearrangement joins TRBV20-1 to TRBJ2-5; 7 bases match TRBD2. The CDR3 extends over 13 amino acids. The ends lost 6 bases at V and 1 base at J; junction bases unmatched: 5. CDR1 is DFQATT, CDR2 SNEGSKA, per germline (reference sequence). This CDR3 reads CSAPGTTQETQYF. Written as DNA, the CDR3 is TGCAGTGCCCCCGGGACTACCCAAGAGACCCAGTACTTC.

This clonotype was recorded a few times. The chain employs TRBV3-1 and TRBJ2-1; no reliable D call. Deletions cut 2 bases from V and 9 bases from J, with 17 bases between. Germline V gene data show CDR1 as LGHDT and CDR2 as YNNKEL (reference sequence). The CDR3 contains 15 residues. CDR3 in amino acids: CASSQNGNLLGEQFF. CDR3 in DNA: TGTGCCAGCAGCCAAAACGGAAACCTGTTGGGTGAGCAGTTCTTC.

This chain joins TRBV5-6 and TRBJ2-1; D call uncertain. This CDR3 is 12 amino acids long. Trimming shortened V by 0 bases and J by 9 bases, and 7 bases separated the two germline ends. The germline V gene encodes CDR1 SGHDT and CDR2 YYEEEE. The CDR3 reads CASSLGWAEQFF. DNA of the CDR3: TGTGCCAGCAGCTTGGGGTGGGCTGAGCAGTTCTTC.